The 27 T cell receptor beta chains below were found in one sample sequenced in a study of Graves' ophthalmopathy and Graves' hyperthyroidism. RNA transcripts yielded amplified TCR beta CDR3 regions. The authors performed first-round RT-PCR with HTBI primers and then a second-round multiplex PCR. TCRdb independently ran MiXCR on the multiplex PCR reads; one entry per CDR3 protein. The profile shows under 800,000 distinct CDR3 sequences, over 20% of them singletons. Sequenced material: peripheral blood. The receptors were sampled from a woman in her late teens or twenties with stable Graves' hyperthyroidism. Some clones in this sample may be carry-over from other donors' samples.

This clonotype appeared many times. DNA for the CDR3: TGTGCCAGCAGTGAATATCCATTCGCTCCCCAGCATTTT. It is translated as CASSEYPFAPQHF. J is TRBJ1-5 and V is TRBV6-1; D unresolved. V shed 2 bases and J shed 10 bases, with 12 bases lying between them. The germline CDR1 and CDR2 sequences are MNHNS and SASEGT. CDR3 size: 13 residues.

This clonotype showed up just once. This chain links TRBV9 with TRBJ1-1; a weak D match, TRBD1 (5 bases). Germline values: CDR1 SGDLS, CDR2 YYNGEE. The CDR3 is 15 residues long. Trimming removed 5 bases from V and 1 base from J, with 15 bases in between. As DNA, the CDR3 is TGTGCCAGCAGTGAATGGGGCGAGCAGAACACTGAAGCTTTCTTT. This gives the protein CASSEWGEQNTEAFF.

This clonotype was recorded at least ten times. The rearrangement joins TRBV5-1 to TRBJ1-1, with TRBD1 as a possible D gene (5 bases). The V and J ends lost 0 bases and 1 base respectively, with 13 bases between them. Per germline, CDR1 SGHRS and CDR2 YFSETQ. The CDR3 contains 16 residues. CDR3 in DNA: TGCGCCAGCAGCTTGGGGCCTCGGACACGGAACACTGAAGCTTTCTTT. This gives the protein CASSLGPRTRNTEAFF. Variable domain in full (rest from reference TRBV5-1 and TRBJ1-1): KAGVTQTPRYLIKTRGQQVTLSCSPISGHRSVSWYQQTPGQGLQFLFEYFSETQRNKGNFPGRFSGRQFSNSRSEMNVSTLELGDSALYLCASSLGPRTRNTEAFFGQGTRLTVV.

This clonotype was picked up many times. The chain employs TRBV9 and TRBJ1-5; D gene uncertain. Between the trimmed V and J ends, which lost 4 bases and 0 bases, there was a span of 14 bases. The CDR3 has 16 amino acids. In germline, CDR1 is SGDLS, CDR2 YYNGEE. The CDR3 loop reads CASSQDGAPSNQPQHF. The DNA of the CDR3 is TGTGCCAGCAGCCAGGACGGCGCCCCTAGCAATCAGCCCCAGCATTTT.

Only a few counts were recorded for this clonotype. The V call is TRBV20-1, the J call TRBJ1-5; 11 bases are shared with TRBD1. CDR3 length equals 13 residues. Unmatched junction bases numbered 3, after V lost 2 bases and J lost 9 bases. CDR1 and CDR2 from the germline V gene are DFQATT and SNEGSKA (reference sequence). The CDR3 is CSARRTGGRPQHF. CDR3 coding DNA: TGCAGTGCTAGACGGACAGGGGGCAGGCCCCAGCATTTT.

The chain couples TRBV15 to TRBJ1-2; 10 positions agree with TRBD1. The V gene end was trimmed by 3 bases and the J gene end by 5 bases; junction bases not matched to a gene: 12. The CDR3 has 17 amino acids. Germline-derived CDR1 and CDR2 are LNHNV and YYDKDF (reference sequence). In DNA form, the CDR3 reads TGTGCCACCAGCAGCCTCTGGACAGGGGGGACTATATATGGCTACACCTTC. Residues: CATSSLWTGGTIYGYTF.

For the CDR3, the DNA is TGCAGCGTGGAAACAGGGGGCGGCTATGGCTACACCTTC. Its protein is CSVETGGGYGYTF. This rearrangement joins TRBV29-1 to TRBJ1-2, with TRBD1 identical over 9 bases. V lost 6 bases and J lost 4; bases outside the gene matches: 6. This CDR3 region has 13 residues. Germline CDR1 and CDR2: SQVTM and ANQGSEA. Variable domain in full (rest from reference TRBV29-1 and TRBJ1-2): SAVISQKPSRDICQRGTSLTIQCQVDSQVTMMFWYRQQPGQSLTLIATANQGSEATYESGFVIDKFPISRPNLTFSTLTVSNMSPEDSSIYLCSVETGGGYGYTFGSGTRLTVV.

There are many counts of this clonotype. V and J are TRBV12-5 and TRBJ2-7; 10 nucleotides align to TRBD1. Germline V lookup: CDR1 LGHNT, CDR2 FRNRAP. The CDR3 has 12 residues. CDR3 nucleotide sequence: TGTGCCCAGGACAGGGGGGTTTACGAGCAGTACTTC. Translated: CAQDRGVYEQYF.

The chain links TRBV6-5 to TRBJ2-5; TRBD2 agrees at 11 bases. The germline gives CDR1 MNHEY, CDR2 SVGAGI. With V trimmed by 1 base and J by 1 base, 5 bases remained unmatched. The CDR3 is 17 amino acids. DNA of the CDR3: TGTGCCAGCAGTTACTTTCCTAGCGGGGGGACCCAAGAGACCCAGTACTTC. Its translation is CASSYFPSGGTQETQYF.

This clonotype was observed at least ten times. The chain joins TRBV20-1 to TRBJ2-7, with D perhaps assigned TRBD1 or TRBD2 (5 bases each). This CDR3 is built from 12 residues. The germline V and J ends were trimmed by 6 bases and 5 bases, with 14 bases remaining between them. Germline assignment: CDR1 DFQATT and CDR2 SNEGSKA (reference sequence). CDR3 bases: TGCAGTGCCCGTGGGGGTGTCGACGAGCAGTACTTC. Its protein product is CSARGGVDEQYF.

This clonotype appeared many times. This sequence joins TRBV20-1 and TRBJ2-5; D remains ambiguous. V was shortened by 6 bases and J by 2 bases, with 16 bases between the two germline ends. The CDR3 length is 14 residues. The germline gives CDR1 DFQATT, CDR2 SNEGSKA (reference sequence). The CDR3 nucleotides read TGCAGTGCGAGACTGTCCCGGGCTCAAGAGACCCAGTACTTC. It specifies CSARLSRAQETQYF.

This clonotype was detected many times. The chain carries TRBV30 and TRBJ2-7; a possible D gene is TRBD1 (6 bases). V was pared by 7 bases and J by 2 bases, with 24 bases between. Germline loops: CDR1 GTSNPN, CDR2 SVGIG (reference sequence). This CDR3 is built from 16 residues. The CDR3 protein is CASSPIVTGSPYEQYF. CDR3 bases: TGTGCCTCCAGCCCCATAGTCACAGGGTCGCCCTACGAGCAGTACTTC. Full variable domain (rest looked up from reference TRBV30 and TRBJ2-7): SQTIHQWPATLVQPVGSPLSLECTVEGTSNPNLYWYRQAAGRGLQLLFYSVGIGQISSEVPQNLSASRPQDRQFILSSKKLLLSDSGFYLCASSPIVTGSPYEQYFGPGTRLTVT.

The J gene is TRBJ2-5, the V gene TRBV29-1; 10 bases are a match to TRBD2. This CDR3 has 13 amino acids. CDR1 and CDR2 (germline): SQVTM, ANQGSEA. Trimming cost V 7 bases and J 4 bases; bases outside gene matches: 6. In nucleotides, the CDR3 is TGCAGCGGTAGCGGGGGGCAGCGAGAGACCCAGTACTTC. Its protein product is CSGSGGQRETQYF.

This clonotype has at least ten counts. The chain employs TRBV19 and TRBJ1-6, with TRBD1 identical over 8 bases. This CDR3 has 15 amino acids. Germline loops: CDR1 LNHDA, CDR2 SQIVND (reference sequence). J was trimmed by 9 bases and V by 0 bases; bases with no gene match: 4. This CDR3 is CASSIDGQGSSPLHF. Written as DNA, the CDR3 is TGTGCCAGTAGTATAGATGGACAGGGAAGTTCACCCCTCCACTTT.

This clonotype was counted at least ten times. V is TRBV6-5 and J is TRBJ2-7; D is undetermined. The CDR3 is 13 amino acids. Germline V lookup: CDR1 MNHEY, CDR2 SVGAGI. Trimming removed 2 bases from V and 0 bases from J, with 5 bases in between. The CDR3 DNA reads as TGTGCCAGCAGTTACGACTTCTCCTACGAGCAGTACTTC. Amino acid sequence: CASSYDFSYEQYF.

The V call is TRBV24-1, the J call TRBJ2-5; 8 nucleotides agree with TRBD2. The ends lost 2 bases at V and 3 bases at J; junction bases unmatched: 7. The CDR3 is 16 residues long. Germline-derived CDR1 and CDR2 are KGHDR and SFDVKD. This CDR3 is CATSDWNRRGEETQYF. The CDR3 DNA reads TGTGCCACCAGTGATTGGAACAGGCGGGGGGAAGAGACCCAGTACTTC.

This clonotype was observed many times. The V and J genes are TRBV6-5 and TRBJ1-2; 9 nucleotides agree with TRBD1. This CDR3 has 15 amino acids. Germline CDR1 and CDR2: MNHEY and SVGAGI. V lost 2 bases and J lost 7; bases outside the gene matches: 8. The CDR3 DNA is TGTGCCAGCAGTTACACCGGGACAGGGACGACTGGCTACACCTTC. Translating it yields CASSYTGTGTTGYTF.

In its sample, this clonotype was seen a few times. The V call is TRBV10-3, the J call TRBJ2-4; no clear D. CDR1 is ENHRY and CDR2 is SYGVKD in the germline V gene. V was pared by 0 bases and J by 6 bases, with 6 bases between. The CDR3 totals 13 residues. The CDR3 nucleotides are TGTGCCATCAGTGAGTCCAAAGGAAACATTCAGTACTTC. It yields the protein CAISESKGNIQYF.

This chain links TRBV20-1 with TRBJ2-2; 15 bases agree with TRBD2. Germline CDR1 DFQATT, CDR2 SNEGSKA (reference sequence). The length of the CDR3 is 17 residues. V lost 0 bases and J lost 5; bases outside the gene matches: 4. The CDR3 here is CSARDGTSGRRTGELFF. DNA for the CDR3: TGCAGTGCTAGAGACGGGACTAGCGGGAGGCGAACCGGGGAGCTGTTTTTT.

In DNA form, the CDR3 reads TGTGCCAGCAGCCTCCGGGACACCTCTTTCGGAAACACCATATATTTT. Translation gives CASSLRDTSFGNTIYF. V is TRBV14 and J is TRBJ1-3; D is possibly TRBD1 (6 bases). The CDR3 has 16 amino acids. V gave up 4 bases and J gave up 4 bases, with 17 bases separating them. CDR1 and CDR2 from the germline V gene are SGHDN and FVKESK.

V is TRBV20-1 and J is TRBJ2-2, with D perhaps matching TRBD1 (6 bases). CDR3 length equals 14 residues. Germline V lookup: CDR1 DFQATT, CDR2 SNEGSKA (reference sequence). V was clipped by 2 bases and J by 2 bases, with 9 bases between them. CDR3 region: CSARKGGNTGELFF. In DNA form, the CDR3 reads TGCAGTGCTAGAAAAGGGGGTAACACCGGGGAGCTGTTTTTT.

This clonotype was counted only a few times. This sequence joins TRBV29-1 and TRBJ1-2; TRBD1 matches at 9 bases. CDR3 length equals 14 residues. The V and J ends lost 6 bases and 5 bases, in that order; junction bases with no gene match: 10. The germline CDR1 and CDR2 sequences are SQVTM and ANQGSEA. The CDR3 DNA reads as TGCAGCGTAACACAGGGGGCGGGTCCATATGGCTACACCTTC. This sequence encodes CSVTQGAGPYGYTF.

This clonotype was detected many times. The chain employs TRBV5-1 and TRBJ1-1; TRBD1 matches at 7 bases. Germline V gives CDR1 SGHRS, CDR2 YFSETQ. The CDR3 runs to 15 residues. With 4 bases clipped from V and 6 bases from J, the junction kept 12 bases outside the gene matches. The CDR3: CASSQDRSTTPEAFF. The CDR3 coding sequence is TGCGCCAGCAGCCAGGACAGGTCCACCACTCCTGAAGCTTTCTTT.

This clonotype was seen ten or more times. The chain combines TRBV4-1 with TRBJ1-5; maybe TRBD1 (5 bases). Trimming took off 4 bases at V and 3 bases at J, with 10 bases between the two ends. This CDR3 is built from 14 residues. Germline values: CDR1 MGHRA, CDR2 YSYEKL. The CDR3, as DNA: TGCGCCAGCAGCCGGGGGAGGGACAATCAGCCCCAGCATTTT. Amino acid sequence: CASSRGRDNQPQHF.

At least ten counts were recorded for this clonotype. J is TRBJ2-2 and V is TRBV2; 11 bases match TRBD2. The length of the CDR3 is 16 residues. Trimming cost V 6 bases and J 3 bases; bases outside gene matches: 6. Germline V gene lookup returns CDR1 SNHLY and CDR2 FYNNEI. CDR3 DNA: TGTGCCAGCAGAGTGGGACTAGCGGATTACACCGGGGAGCTGTTTTTT. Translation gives CASRVGLADYTGELFF. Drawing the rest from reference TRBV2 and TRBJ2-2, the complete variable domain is EPEVTQTPSHQVTQMGQEVILRCVPISNHLYFYWYRQILGQKVEFLVSFYNNEISEKSEIFDDQFSVERPDGSNFTLKIRSTKLEDSAMYFCASRVGLADYTGELFFGEGSRLTVL.

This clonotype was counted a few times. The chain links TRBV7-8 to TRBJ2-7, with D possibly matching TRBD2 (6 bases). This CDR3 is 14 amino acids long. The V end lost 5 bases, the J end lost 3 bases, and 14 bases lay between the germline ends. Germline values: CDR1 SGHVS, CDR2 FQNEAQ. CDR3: CASSTRDGNYEQYF. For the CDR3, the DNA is TGTGCCAGCAGCACGCGGGACGGAAACTACGAGCAGTACTTC.

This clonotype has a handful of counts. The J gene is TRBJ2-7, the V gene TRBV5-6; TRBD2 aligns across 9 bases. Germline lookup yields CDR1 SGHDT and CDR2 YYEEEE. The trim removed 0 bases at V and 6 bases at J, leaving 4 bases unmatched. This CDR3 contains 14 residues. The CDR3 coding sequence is TGTGCCAGCAGCTTGGTAGCGGGAGTTGTCGAGCAGTACTTC. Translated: CASSLVAGVVEQYF.